This TCR beta chain was found in a study of T cells after yellow fever vaccination. On the study more broadly: For low cell numbers, libraries were made with SMART-Seq v4 Ultra Low Input. Regarding the study as a whole: Post-booster repertoires again held most primary-vaccination clones (roughly 95% CD4, around 90% CD8). Weaker, the secondary response had a peak occurring faster, on day 5 versus 15. Contaminating bulk clonotypes could be abundant in FACS-sorted repertoires.

V lost 0 bases to trimming and J lost 2 bases, with 4 bases between them. The CDR3 covers 13 residues. Germline V gene lookup returns CDR1 KGHSH and CDR2 LQKENI. A single record per CDR3 protein comes from TCRdb applying MiXCR to the 5' RACE reads. The sample lists roughly 300,000 distinct CDR3 sequences, roughly 7% occurring once. This clonotype occurred a few times. Its antigen is not identified. The sample in question was PBMCs, obtained 45 days after the first yellow fever vaccination. The receptor was derived from a young man who received the YFV17D yellow fever vaccine. The gene calls are TRBV18 and TRBJ1-2; D not resolved. The CDR3 loop reads CASSPPKNYGYTF. The DNA of the CDR3 is TGTGCCAGCTCACCACCCAAAAACTATGGCTACACCTTC.